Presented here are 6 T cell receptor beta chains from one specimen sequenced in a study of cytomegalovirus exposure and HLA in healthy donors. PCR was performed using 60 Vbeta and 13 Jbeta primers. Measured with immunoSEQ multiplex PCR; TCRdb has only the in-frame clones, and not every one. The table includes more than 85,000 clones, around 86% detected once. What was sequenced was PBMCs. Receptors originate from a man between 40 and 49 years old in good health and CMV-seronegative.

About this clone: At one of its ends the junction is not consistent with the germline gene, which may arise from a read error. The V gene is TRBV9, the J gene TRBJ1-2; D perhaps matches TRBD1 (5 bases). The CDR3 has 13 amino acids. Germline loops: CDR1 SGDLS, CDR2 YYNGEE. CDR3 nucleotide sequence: TGTGCCAGCAGCGCCACAGGTAGCTATGGCTACACCTTT. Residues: CASSATGSYGYTF.

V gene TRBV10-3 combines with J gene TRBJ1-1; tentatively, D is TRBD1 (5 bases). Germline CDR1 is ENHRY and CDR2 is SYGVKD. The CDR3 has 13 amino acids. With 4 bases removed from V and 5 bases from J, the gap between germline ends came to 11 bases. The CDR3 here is CAISGGGGTEAFF. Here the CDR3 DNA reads TGTGCCATCAGTGGGGGGGGTGGGACTGAAGCTTTCTTT.

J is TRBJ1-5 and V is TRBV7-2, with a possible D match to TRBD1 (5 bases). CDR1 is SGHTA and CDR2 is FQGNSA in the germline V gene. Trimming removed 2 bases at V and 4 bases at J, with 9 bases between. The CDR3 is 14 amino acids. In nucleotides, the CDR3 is TGTGCCAGCAGCTTATGGGGCTCGAATCAGCCCCAGCATTTT. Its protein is CASSLWGSNQPQHF.

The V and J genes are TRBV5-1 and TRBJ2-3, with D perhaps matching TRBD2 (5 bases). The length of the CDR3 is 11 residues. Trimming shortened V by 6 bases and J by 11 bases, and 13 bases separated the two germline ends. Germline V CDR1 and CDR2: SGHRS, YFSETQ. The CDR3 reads CASKGTEGQYF. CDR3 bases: TGCGCCAGCAAAGGAACAGAGGGGCAGTATTTT.

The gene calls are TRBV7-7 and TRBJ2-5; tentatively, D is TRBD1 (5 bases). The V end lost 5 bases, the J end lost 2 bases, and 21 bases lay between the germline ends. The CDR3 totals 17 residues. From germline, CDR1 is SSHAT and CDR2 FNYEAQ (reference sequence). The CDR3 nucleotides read TGTGCCAGCAGCCCCTCAGGCCAGGGAATCACTCAAGAGACCCAGTACTTC. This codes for CASSPSGQGITQETQYF.

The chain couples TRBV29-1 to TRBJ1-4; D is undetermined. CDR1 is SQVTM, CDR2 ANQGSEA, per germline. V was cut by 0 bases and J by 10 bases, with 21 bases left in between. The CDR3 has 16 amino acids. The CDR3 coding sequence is TGCAGCGTTGAAGAACCGGGCGGGCGACCAAATCCAAAACTGTTTTTT. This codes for CSVEEPGGRPNPKLFF.